Listed below are T cell receptor beta chains from one sample, sequenced in a study of blood T cells in healthy people across ages. TCRdb reprocessed the 5' RACE reads with MiXCR, giving one entry per CDR3 protein. The sample carries 800,000 to 1,000,000 distinct CDR3 sequences, about 48% recorded once. Sequencing was done on a sample of blood. These receptors originate from a man aged 30 to 39 in good health. Each CDR3 is given without its conserved first and last residue. A D gene is named only where the DNA matches it firmly. The size entry is marked missing in some rows and otherwise reads once, few, many or a size class.

TRBD1 | 13 | TRBJ2-3 | TRBV10-3 | few | AISEGDRPTDTQY
NA | 12 | TRBJ2-7 | TRBV20-1 | few | SARSRVMSYEQY
TRBD1 | 12 | TRBJ1-1 | TRBV20-1 | NA | SARGGRGYTEAF
NA | 12 | TRBJ2-5 | TRBV7-2 | few | ASSVEAYQETQY
NA | 12 | TRBJ1-4 | TRBV27 | NA | ASSLVGRGEKLF
NA | 12 | TRBJ2-7 | TRBV6-6 | NA | ASSWGSGRNEQY
NA | 11 | TRBJ2-7 | TRBV5-6 | NA | ASSSGWTPEQY
NA | 12 | TRBJ2-7 | TRBV20-1 | many | SAAPRTTPYEQY
NA | 11 | TRBJ2-7 | TRBV5-1 | NA | ASSAPQSYEQY
TRBD1 | 13 | TRBJ2-7 | TRBV12-3/TRBV12-4 | few | ASSSRDRGLYEQY
NA | 12 | TRBJ1-2 | TRBV27 | NA | ASRPRGGVHGYT
NA | 9 | TRBJ2-1 | TRBV7-8 | NA | ASSLSLEEF
NA | 15 | NA | TRBV20-1 | NA | SAIGDEGVVLWETQY
NA | 12 | TRBJ2-1 | TRBV5-1 | many | ASTNAAGNNEQF
TRBD1 | 14 | TRBJ2-1 | TRBV20-1 | once | SARPSTGGSYNEQF
TRBD2 | 12 | TRBJ2-7 | TRBV3-1 | NA | ASSPSGRAGEQY
TRBD1 | 11 | TRBJ2-7 | TRBV20-1 | few | SAVGGQGYEQY
TRBD1 | 11 | TRBJ2-1 | TRBV29-1 | few | SVDGTGVNEQF
TRBD1 | 12 | TRBJ1-6 | TRBV6-6 | few | AGSDGTGMSPLH
NA | 12 | TRBJ2-2 | TRBV2 | NA | ASSGQGVTGELF
NA | 9 | TRBJ2-1 | TRBV24-1 | NA | ATSGDPEQF
TRBD1 | 14 | TRBJ2-5 | TRBV7-2 | few | ASSSMPPGTGETQY
NA | 13 | TRBJ1-1 | TRBV7-9 | NA | ASTGVEVIIAEAF
TRBD2 | 14 | TRBJ2-1 | TRBV9 | NA | ASSVDSGRVYNEQF
NA | 12 | TRBJ1-2 | TRBV6-6 | few | ASRSGGVESGYT
NA | 14 | TRBJ1-2 | TRBV7-9 | NA | ASSPGSTLWASGYT
NA | 11 | TRBJ2-5 | TRBV12-3/TRBV12-4 | NA | ASRTNRGETQY
NA | 11 | NA | TRBV12-3/TRBV12-4 | once | ASSHGGPETQY
TRBD1 | 12 | TRBJ2-7 | TRBV27 | NA | ASSVGTAPDEQY
NA | 10 | TRBJ2-7 | TRBV6-5 | NA | ASSTRSYEQY
TRBD1 | 12 | TRBJ1-2 | TRBV28 | few | ASTSRGLGYGYT
TRBD1 | 13 | TRBJ1-6 | TRBV25-1 | NA | ASSAGTGGHSPLH
NA | 13 | TRBJ1-6 | TRBV5-4 | NA | ASSPKGGNNSPLH
NA | 8 | TRBJ1-1 | TRBV29-1 | NA | SVGDSGAF
TRBD2 | 13 | TRBJ2-7 | TRBV7-9 | NA | ASSPTTSGDYEQY
TRBD2 | 13 | TRBJ2-1 | TRBV12-3/TRBV12-4 | few | ASSLGAGGLNEQF
NA | 13 | TRBJ2-7 | TRBV5-1 | few | ASSYYEGPIGEQY
TRBD2 | 14 | NA | TRBV4-1 | NA | ASSQEGLAGGETQY
NA | 13 | TRBJ1-2 | TRBV4-1 | few | ASSQEPQTNYGYT
NA | 12 | TRBJ2-4 | TRBV7-9 | NA | ASSLRGVGDIQY
TRBD1 | 13 | TRBJ2-3 | TRBV12-5 | many | ASGPGQANTDTQY